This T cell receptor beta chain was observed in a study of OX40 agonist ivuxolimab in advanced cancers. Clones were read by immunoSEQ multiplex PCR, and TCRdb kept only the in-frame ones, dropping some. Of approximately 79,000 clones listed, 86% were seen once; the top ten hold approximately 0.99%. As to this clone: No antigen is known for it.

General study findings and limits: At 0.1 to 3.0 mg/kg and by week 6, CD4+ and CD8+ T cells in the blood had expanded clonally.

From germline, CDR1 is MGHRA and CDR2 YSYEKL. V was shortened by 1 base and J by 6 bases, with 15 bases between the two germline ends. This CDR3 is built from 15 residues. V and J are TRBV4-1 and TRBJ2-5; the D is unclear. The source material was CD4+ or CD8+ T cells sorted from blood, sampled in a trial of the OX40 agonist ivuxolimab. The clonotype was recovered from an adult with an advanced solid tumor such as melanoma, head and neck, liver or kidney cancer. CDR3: CASSQATRKGQTQYF. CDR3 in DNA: TGCGCCAGCAGCCAAGCTACGCGGAAAGGTCAGACCCAGTACTTC.